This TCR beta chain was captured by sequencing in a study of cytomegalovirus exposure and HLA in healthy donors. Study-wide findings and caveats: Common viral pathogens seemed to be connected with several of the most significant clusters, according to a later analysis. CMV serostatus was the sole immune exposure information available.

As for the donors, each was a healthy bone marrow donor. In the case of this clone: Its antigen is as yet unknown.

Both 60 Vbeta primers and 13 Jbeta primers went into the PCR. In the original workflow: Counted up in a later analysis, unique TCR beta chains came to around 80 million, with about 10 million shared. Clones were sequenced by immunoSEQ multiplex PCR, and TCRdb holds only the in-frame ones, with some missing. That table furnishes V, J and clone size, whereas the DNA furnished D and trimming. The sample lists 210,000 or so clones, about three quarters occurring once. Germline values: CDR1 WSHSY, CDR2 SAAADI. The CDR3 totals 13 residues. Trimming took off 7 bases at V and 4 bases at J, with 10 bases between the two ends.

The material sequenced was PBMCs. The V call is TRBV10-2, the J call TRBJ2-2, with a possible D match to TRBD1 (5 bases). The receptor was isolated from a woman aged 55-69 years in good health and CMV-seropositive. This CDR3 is CASTATGTGELFF. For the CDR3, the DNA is TGCGCCAGCACAGCTACAGGCACCGGGGAGCTGTTTTTT.